The T cell receptor beta chain described here comes from a study of vaccination and CD4 T cells after COVID-19. At the Johns Hopkins FTIC core, DNA taken from cultured CD4+ T cells was sequenced by way of the Oncomine TCR Beta short-read assay. Cultures of CD4+ T cells served as the source for extracting genomic DNA. Via MiXCR, TCRdb re-called the PCR reads, giving one row per CDR3 protein. The data hold around 19,000 distinct CDR3 sequences, with about half observed a single time. Germline CDR1 and CDR2: SGHAT and FQNNGV. J gave up 1 base and V 5 bases, and 6 bases lay outside the gene matches. The CDR3 extends over 15 amino acids. Treatment given: approximately 9-day PBMC culture with coronavirus spike peptide pools or control peptides (ViraFEST assay). Note on this clonotype: Its antigen is undetermined.

Material: CD4+ T cells from blood, cultured in vitro. The V and J genes are TRBV11-2 and TRBJ2-7; TRBD2 matches 9 bases. The source of this sequence is a human donor who had recovered from COVID-19. The CDR3 DNA is TGTGCCAGCAGCCGGGATGGACTAGCGTCCTACGAGCAGTACTTC. It is translated as CASSRDGLASYEQYF.